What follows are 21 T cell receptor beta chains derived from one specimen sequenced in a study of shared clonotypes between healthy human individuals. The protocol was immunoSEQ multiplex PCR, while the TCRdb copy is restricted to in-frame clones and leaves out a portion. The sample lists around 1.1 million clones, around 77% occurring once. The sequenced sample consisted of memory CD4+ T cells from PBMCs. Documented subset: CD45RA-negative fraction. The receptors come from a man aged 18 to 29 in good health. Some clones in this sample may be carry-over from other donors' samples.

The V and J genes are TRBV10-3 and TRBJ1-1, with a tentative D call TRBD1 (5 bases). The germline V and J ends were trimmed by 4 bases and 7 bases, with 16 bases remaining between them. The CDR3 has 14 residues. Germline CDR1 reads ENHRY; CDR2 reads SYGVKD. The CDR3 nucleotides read TGTGCCATCAGTGCCACCTCGCGGCAGGGTGAAGCTTTCTTT. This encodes CAISATSRQGEAFF.

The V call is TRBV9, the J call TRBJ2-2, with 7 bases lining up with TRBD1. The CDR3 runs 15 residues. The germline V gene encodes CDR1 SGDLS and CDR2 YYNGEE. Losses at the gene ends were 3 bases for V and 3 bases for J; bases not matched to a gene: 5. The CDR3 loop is CASSGGTEYTGELFF. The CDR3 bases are TGTGCCAGCAGCGGTGGGACAGAATACACCGGGGAGCTGTTTTTT.

CDR3 in amino acids: CASIGTGRRNEQYF. The CDR3 nucleotides read TGTGCCAGCATCGGGACAGGGAGAAGGAACGAGCAGTACTTC. The chain couples TRBV6-1 to TRBJ2-7; 9 bases are shared with TRBD1. CDR1 is MNHNS, CDR2 SASEGT, per germline. The CDR3 sequence is 14 residues long. Losses at the gene ends were 7 bases for V and 5 bases for J; bases not matched to a gene: 9.

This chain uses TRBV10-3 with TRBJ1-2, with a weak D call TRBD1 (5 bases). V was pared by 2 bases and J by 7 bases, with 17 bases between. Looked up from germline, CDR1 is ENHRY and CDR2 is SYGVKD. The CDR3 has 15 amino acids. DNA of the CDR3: TGTGCCATCAGTGAGGATGGAGGTCAGGGCCGTGGCTACACCTTC. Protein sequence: CAISEDGGQGRGYTF.

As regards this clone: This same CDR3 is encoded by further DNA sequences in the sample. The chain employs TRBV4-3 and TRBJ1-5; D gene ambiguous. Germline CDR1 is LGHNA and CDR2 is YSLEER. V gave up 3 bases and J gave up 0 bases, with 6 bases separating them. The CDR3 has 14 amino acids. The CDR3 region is CASSQGYSNQPQHF. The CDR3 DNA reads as TGCGCCAGCAGCCAGGGATATAGCAATCAGCCCCAGCATTTT.

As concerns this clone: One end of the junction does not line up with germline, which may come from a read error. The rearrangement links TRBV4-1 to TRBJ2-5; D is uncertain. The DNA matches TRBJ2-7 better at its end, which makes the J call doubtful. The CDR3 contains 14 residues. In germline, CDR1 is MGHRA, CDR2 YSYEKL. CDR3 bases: TGTGCCAGCAGCCAAGCTTTCAGGTCGGACGAGCAGTACTTC. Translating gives CASSQAFRSDEQYF.

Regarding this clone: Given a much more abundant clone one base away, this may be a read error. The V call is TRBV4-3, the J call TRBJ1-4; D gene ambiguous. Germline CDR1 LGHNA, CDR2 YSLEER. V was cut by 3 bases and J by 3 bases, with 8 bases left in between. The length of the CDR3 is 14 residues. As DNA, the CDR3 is TGCGCCAGCAGCCACGGCAGTTCTAATGAAAAACTGTTTTTT. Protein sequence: CASSHGSSNEKLFF.

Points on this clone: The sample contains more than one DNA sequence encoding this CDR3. Here the CDR3 reads CASSPPAGGRYEQYF. CDR3 DNA sequence: TGTGCCAGCTCACCACCGGCAGGGGGCCGCTACGAGCAGTACTTC. This sequence joins TRBV18 and TRBJ2-7, with 8 bases identical to TRBD1. With V trimmed by 0 bases and J by 3 bases, 4 bases remained unmatched. This CDR3 spans 15 amino acids. Germline V CDR1 and CDR2: KGHSH, LQKENI.

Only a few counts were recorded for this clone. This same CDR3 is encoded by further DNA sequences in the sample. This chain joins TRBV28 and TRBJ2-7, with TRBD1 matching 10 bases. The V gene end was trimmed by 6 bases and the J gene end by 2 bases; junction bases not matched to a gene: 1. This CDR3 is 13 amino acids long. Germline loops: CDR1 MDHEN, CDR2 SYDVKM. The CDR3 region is CASRTGGAYEQYF. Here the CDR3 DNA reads TGTGCCAGCAGGACAGGGGGCGCCTACGAGCAGTACTTC.

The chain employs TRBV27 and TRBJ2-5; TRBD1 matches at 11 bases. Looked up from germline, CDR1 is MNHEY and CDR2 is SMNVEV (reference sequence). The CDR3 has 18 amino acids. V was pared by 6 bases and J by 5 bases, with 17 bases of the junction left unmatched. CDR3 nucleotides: TGTGCCAGCAGGCCCGAGGACAGGGGGCCAGGGGGATGGGAGACCCAGTACTTC. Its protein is CASRPEDRGPGGWETQYF.

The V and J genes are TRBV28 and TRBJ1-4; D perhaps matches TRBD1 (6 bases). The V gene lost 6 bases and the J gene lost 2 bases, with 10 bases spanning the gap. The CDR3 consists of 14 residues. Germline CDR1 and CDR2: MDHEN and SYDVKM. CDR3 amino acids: CASSRGQTNEKLFF. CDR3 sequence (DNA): TGTGCCAGCAGCCGTGGACAGACTAATGAAAAACTGTTTTTT.

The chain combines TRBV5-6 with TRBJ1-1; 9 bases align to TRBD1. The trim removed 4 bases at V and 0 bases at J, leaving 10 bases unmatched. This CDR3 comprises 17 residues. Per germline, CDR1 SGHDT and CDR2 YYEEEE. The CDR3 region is CASSLTGGDLVNTEAFF. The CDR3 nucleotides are TGTGCCAGCAGCCTTACAGGGGGCGATTTGGTGAACACTGAAGCTTTCTTT.

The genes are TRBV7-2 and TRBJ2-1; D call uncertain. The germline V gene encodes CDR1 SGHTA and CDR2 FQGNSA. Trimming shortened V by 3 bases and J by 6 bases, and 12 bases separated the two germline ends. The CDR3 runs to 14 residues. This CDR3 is CASSLSLGFNEQFF. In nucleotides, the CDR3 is TGTGCCAGCAGCTTGTCCCTAGGGTTCAATGAGCAGTTCTTC.

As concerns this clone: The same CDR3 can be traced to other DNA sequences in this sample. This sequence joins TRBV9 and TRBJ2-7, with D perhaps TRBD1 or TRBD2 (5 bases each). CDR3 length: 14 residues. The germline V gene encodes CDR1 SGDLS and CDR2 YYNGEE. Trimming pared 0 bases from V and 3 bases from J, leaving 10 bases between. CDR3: CASSVGGTDYEQYF. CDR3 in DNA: TGTGCCAGCAGCGTAGGAGGGACGGACTACGAGCAGTACTTC.

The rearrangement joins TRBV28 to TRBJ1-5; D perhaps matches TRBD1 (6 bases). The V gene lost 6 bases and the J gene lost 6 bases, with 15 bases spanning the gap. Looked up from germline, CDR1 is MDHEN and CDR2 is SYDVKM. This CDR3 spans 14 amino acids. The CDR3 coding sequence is TGTGCCAGCAGAACGGCGGGGGCTGTTCAGCCCCAGCATTTT. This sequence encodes CASRTAGAVQPQHF.

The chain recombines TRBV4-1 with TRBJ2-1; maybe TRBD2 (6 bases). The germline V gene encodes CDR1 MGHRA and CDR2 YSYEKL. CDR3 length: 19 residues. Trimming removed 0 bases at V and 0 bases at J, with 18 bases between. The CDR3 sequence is CASSQDGGSWEDSYNEQFF. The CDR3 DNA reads TGCGCCAGCAGCCAAGATGGGGGGAGTTGGGAGGACTCCTACAATGAGCAGTTCTTC.

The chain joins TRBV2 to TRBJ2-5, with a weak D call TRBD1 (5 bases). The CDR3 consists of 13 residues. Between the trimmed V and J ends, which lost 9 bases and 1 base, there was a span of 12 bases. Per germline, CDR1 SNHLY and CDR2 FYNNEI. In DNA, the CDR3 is TGTGCCAGTCAGGGTCACCCCCAAGAGACCCAGTACTTC. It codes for CASQGHPQETQYF.

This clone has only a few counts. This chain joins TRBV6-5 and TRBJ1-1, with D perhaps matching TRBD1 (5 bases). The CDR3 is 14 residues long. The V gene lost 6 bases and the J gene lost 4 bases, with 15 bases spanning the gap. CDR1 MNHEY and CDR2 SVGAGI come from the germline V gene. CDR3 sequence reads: CASSQGGRSTEAFF. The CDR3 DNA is TGTGCCAGCAGCCAGGGAGGTAGGTCCACTGAAGCTTTCTTT.

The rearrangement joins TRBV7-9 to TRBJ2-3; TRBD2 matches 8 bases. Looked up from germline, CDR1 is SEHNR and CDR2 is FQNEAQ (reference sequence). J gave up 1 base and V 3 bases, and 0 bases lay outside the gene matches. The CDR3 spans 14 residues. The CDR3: CASSFSGGTDTQYF. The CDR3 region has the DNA TGTGCCAGCAGCTTTAGCGGGGGCACAGATACGCAGTATTTT.

The CDR3 is CASSFGFQETQYF. CDR3 DNA: TGCGCCAGCAGCTTCGGGTTCCAAGAGACCCAGTACTTC. The rearrangement joins TRBV5-1 to TRBJ2-5, with no clear D. Trimming cost V 2 bases and J 1 base, with 6 bases left between them. Germline CDR1 reads SGHRS; CDR2 reads YFSETQ. This CDR3 is built from 13 residues.

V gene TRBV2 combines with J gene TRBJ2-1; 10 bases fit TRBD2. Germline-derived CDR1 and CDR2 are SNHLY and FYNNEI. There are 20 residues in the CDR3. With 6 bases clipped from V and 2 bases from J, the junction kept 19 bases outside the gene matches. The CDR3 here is CASSTPLAGAEVRPYNEQFF. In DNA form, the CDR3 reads TGTGCCAGCAGCACACCGCTAGCGGGAGCTGAGGTGAGACCCTACAATGAGCAGTTCTTC.